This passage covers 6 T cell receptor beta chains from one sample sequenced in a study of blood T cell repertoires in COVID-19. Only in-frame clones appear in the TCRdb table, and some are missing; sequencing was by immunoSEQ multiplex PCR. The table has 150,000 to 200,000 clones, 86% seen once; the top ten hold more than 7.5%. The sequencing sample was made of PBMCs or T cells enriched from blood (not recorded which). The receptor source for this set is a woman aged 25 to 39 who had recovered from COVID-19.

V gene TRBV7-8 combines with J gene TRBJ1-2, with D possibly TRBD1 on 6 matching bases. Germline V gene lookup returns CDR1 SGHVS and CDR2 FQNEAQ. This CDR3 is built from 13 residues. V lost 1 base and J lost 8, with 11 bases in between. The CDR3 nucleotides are TGTGCCAGCAGCTTAGGATACAGGGCCGGCTACACCTTC. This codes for CASSLGYRAGYTF.

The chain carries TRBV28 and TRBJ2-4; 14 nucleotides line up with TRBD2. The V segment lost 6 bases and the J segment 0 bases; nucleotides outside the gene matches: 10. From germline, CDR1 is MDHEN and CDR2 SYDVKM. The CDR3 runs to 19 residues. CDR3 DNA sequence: TGTGCCAGCAGCCGACCGGGACTAGCGGGAGCTAAAGCCAAAAACATTCAGTACTTC. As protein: CASSRPGLAGAKAKNIQYF.

The CDR3 DNA is TGTGCCAGCAGCTCCGGGACTACCTATGAGCAGTTCTTC. Translating gives CASSSGTTYEQFF. The chain carries TRBV6-5 and TRBJ2-1; 7 bases agree with TRBD2. Germline V gene lookup returns CDR1 MNHEY and CDR2 SVGAGI. Losses at the gene ends were 6 bases for V and 8 bases for J; bases not matched to a gene: 7. The CDR3 covers 13 residues.

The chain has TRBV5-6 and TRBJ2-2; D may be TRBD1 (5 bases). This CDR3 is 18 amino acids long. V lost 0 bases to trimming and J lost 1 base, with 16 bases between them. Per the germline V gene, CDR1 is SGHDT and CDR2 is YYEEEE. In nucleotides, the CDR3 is TGTGCCAGCAGCTTGGAATCAAAGAAGGACAAGAACACCGGGGAGCTGTTTTTT. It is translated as CASSLESKKDKNTGELFF.

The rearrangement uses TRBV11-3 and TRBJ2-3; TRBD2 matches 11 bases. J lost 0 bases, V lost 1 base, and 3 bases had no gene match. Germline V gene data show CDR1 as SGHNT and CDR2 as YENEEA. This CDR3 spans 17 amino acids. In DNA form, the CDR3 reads TGTGCCAGCAGCTTAGGACTAGCGGGGAGTAGCACAGATACGCAGTATTTT. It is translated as CASSLGLAGSSTDTQYF.

CDR3 amino acids: CAISLGLAGADTQYF. CDR3 in DNA: TGTGCCATCAGTCTGGGACTAGCGGGAGCAGATACGCAGTATTTT. This sequence joins TRBV10-3 and TRBJ2-3; 14 bases match TRBD2. Losses at the gene ends were 5 bases for V and 4 bases for J; bases not matched to a gene: 2. The CDR3 contains 15 residues. Germline V gene sequence: CDR1 ENHRY, CDR2 SYGVKD.